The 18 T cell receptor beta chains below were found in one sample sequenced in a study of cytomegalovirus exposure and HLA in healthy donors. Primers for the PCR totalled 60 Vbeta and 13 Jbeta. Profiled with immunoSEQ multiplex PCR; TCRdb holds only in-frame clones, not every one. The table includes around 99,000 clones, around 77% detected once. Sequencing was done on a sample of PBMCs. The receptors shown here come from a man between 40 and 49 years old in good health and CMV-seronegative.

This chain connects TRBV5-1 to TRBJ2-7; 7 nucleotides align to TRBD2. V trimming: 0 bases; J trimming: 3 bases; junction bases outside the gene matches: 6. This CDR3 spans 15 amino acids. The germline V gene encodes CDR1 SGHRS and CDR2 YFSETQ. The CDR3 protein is CASSLEGSGYYEQYF. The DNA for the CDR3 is TGCGCCAGCAGCTTGGAGGGTAGCGGGTACTACGAGCAGTACTTC. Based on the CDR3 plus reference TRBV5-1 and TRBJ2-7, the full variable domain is KAGVTQTPRYLIKTRGQQVTLSCSPISGHRSVSWYQQTPGQGLQFLFEYFSETQRNKGNFPGRFSGRQFSNSRSEMNVSTLELGDSALYLCASSLEGSGYYEQYFGPGTRLTVT.

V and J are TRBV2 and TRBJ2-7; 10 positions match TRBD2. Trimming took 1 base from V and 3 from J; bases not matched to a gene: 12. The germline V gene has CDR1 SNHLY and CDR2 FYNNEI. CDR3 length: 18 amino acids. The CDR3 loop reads CASSEVQGTSGIVYEQYF. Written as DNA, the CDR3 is TGTGCCAGCAGTGAAGTTCAAGGAACTAGCGGGATCGTCTACGAGCAGTACTTC.

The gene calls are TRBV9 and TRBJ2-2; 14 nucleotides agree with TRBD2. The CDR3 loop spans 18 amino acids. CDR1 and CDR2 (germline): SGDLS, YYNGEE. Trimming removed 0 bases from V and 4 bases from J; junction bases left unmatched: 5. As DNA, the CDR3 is TGTGCCAGCAGCGTAGGACTAGCGGGGGGGCGTAGCACCGGGGAGCTGTTTTTT. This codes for CASSVGLAGGRSTGELFF.

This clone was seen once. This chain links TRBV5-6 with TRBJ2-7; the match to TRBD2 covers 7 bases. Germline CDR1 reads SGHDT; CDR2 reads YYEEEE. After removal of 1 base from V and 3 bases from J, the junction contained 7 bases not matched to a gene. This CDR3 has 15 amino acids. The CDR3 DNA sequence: TGTGCCAGCAGCTTGAACGGCGGGAGAGGCTACGAGCAGTACTTC. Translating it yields CASSLNGGRGYEQYF.

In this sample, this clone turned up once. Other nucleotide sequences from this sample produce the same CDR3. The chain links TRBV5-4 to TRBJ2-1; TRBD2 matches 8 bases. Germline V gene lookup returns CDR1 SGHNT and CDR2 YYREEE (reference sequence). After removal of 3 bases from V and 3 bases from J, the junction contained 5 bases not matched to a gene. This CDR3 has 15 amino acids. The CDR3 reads CASSSRTSSYNEQFF. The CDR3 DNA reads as TGTGCCAGCAGCTCGAGGACTAGCAGCTACAATGAGCAGTTCTTC. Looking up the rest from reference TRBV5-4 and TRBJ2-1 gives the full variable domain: ETGVTQSPTHLIKTRGQQVTLRCSSQSGHNTVSWYQQALGQGPQFIFQYYREEENGRGNFPPRFSGLQFPNYSSELNVNALELDDSALYLCASSSRTSSYNEQFFGPGTRLTVL.

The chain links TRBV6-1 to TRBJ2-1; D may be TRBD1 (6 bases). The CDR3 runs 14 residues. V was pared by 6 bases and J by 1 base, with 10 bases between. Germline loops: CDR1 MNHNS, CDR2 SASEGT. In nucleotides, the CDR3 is TGTGCCAGCAGGGGGGCTCCTTCCTACAATGAGCAGTTCTTC. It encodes CASRGAPSYNEQFF.

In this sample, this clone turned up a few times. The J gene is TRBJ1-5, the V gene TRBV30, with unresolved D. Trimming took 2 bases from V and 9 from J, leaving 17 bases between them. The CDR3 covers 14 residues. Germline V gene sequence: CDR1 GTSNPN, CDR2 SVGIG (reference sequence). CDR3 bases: TGTGCCTGGAGTCCGATCCCCGGCAGGCGGCCCCAGCATTTT. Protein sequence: CAWSPIPGRRPQHF.

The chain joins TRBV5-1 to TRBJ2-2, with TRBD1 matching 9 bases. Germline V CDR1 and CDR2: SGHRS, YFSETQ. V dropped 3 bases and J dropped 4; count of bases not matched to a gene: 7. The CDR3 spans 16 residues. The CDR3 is CASSSFGQGSTGELFF. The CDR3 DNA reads TGCGCCAGCAGCTCGTTCGGACAGGGGTCCACCGGGGAGCTGTTTTTT.

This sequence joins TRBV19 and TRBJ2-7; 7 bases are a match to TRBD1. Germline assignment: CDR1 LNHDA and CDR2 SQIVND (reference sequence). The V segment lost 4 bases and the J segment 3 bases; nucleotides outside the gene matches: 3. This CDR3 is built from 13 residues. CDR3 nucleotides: TGTGCCAGTAGTACGACAGGGAACTACGAGCAGTACTTC. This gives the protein CASSTTGNYEQYF.

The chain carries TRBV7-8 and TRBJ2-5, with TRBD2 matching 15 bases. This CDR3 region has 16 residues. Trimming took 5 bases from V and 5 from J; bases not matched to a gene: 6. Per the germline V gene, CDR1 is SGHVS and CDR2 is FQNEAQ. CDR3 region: CASSRGLAGGEETQYF. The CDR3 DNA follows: TGTGCCAGCAGCCGAGGACTAGCGGGAGGGGAGGAGACCCAGTACTTC.

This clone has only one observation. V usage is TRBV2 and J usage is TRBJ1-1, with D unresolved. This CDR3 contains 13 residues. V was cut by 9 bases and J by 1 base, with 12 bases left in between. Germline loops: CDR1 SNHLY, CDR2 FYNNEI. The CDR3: CASTETGNTEAFF. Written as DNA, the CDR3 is TGTGCCAGTACCGAGACGGGGAACACTGAAGCTTTCTTT. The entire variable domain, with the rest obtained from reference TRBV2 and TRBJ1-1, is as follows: EPEVTQTPSHQVTQMGQEVILRCVPISNHLYFYWYRQILGQKVEFLVSFYNNEISEKSEIFDDQFSVERPDGSNFTLKIRSTKLEDSAMYFCASTETGNTEAFFGQGTRLTVV.

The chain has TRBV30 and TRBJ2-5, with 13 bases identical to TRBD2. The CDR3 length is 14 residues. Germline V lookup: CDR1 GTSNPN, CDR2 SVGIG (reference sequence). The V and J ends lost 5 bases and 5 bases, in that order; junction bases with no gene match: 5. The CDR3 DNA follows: TGTGCCTGGGACAGACTAGCGGGGGGCGAGACCCAGTACTTC. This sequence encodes CAWDRLAGGETQYF. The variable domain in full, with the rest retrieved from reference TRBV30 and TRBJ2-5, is SQTIHQWPATLVQPVGSPLSLECTVEGTSNPNLYWYRQAAGRGLQLLFYSVGIGQISSEVPQNLSASRPQDRQFILSSKKLLLSDSGFYLCAWDRLAGGETQYFGPGTRLLVL.

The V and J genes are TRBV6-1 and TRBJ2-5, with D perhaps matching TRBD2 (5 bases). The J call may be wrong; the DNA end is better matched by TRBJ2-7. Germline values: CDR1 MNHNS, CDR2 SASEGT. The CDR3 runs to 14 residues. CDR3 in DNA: TGTGCCAGCAGTGCTACAGCGGAGAGCTACGAGCAGTACTTC. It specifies CASSATAESYEQYF.

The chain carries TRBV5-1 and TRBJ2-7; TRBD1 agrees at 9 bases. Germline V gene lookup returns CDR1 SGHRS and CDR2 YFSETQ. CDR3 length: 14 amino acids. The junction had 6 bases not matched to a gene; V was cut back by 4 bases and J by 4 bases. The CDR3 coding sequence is TGCGCCAGCAGCCAACCGGGACAGGGATACGAGCAGTACTTC. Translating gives CASSQPGQGYEQYF.

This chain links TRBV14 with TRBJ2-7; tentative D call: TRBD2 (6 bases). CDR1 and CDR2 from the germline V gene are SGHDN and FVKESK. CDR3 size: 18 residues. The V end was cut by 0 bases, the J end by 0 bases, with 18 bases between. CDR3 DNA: TGTGCCAGCAGCCAAGACACGGGACTCGGACACAGCTCCTACGAGCAGTACTTC. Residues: CASSQDTGLGHSSYEQYF.

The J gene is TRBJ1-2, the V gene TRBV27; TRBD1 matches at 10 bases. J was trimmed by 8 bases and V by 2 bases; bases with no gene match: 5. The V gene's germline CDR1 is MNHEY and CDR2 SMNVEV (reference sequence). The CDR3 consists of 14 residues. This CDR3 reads CASSLRDRGSGYTF. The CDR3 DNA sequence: TGTGCCAGCAGTTTACGGGACAGGGGCAGCGGCTACACCTTC.

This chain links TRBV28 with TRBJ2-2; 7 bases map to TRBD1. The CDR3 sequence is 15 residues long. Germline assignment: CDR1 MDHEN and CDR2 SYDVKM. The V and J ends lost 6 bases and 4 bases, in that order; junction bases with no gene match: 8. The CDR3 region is CASRPPGGGTGELFF. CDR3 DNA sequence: TGTGCCAGCAGGCCACCAGGGGGTGGCACCGGGGAGCTGTTTTTT.

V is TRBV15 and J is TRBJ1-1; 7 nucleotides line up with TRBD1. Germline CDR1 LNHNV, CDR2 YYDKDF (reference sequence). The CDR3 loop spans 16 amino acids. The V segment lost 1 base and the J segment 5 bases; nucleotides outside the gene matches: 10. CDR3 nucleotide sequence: TGTGCCACCAGCAGAGCGTTAACAGGGGCGGAAACTGAAGCTTTCTTT. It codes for CATSRALTGAETEAFF.